The 6 T cell receptor beta chains presented below share a single source sample, sequenced in a study of blood T cells in healthy people across ages. Together with a sample-barcoded 5' primer, a J-beta primer mix was included in a second PCR lasting roughly 6 to 12 cycles. TCRdb re-called the 5' RACE reads with MiXCR, one entry per CDR3 protein. Of some 560,000 distinct CDR3 sequences in the sample, over 25% were seen once. A further study also used this sample, focusing on T cells of mothers and their children.

Source material: blood. These receptors were obtained from a boy aged 2 to 10 in good health.

A word on this clonotype: Germline and junction disagree at one end, which may indicate a read error. The CDR3 bases are TGTGCCCGCAGTAACCCTAGTCCAAGGAATCAGCCCCAGCATTTT. Translation: CARSNPSPRNQPQHF. The J gene is TRBJ1-5, the V gene TRBV5-5; D gene uncertain. The CDR3 is 15 residues long. Germline CDR1 SGHKS, CDR2 YYEKEE (reference sequence).

In this sample, this clonotype turned up many times. The genes are TRBV11-2 and TRBJ2-7; the match to TRBD2 covers 10 bases. This CDR3 comprises 15 residues. Germline lookup yields CDR1 SGHAT and CDR2 FQNNGV. J lost 2 bases, V lost 0 bases, and 1 base had no gene match. CDR3 in DNA: TGTGCCAGCAGCTTAGAAGCGGGAGGGACCTACGAGCAGTACTTC. Amino acids: CASSLEAGGTYEQYF.

This sequence joins TRBV10-3 and TRBJ2-4; D call uncertain. The germline V gene encodes CDR1 ENHRY and CDR2 SYGVKD. The CDR3 has 13 residues. V gave up 10 bases and J gave up 4 bases, with 14 bases separating them. The CDR3 sequence: CATGVEQKNIQYF. CDR3 sequence (DNA): TGTGCCACCGGTGTAGAGCAGAAAAACATTCAGTACTTC.

The gene calls are TRBV19 and TRBJ2-1, with 9 bases aligning to TRBD1. With 3 bases clipped from V and 4 bases from J, the junction kept 4 bases outside the gene matches. The germline gives CDR1 LNHDA, CDR2 SQIVND (reference sequence). The CDR3 loop spans 15 amino acids. The CDR3: CASSMGTGSYNEQFF. The CDR3 DNA sequence: TGTGCCAGTAGTATGGGGACAGGGTCTTACAATGAGCAGTTCTTC.

This rearrangement joins TRBV5-6 to TRBJ2-5; 10 nucleotides align to TRBD2. This CDR3 is 15 amino acids long. Per the germline V gene, CDR1 is SGHDT and CDR2 is YYEEEE. Trimming took 0 bases from V and 5 from J; bases not matched to a gene: 4. Written as DNA, the CDR3 is TGTGCCAGCAGCTTGGCCCCTAGCGGGAGTGAGACCCAGTACTTC. Translating gives CASSLAPSGSETQYF.

The table lists this clonotype with a few counts. V usage is TRBV24-1 and J usage is TRBJ2-1; tentatively, D is TRBD1 or TRBD2 (5 bases each). V was clipped by 5 bases and J by 0 bases, with 10 bases between them. The CDR3 has 15 residues. Germline V gene sequence: CDR1 KGHDR, CDR2 SFDVKD. CDR3 sequence (DNA): TGTGCCACCAGTGCCTCAGGGAGCTCCTACAATGAGCAGTTCTTC. Translating it yields CATSASGSSYNEQFF.